This entry lists 7 T cell receptor beta chains sequenced from one sample in a study of shared clonotypes between healthy human individuals. Sequenced by immunoSEQ multiplex PCR; TCRdb stores in-frame clones only, minus some. The sample lists over 1.4 million clones, roughly 95% occurring once. The sample was naive CD4+ T cells sorted from blood. Subset meaning: CD45RA+ positively selected. These receptors all stem from a man aged 25-45 years in good health.

V usage is TRBV28 and J usage is TRBJ2-3; D call uncertain. CDR3 length equals 13 residues. CDR1 and CDR2 from the germline V gene are MDHEN and SYDVKM. The V end lost 2 bases, the J end lost 3 bases, and 6 bases lay between the germline ends. CDR3 nucleotides: TGTGCCAGCAGTTTAAGTTCGACAGATACGCAGTATTTT. It codes for CASSLSSTDTQYF.

The chain recombines TRBV19 with TRBJ1-4; 7 bases match TRBD1. Germline assignment: CDR1 LNHDA and CDR2 SQIVND (reference sequence). With 6 bases clipped from V and 1 base from J, the junction kept 11 bases outside the gene matches. CDR3 size: 17 residues. The CDR3: CASSWWRGLGTNEKLFF. The CDR3, as DNA: TGTGCCAGTAGCTGGTGGAGGGGGCTTGGAACTAATGAAAAACTGTTTTTT.

This sequence joins TRBV9 and TRBJ1-1; D is uncertain. Trimming removed 4 bases from V and 1 base from J, with 11 bases in between. Germline values: CDR1 SGDLS, CDR2 YYNGEE. This CDR3 is built from 14 residues. The CDR3 protein is CASSLRHQNTEAFF. The CDR3 DNA is TGTGCCAGCAGCCTCCGACACCAGAACACTGAAGCTTTCTTT.

The rearrangement links TRBV7-8 to TRBJ2-7; no definite D call. V lost 1 base to trimming and J lost 3 bases, with 10 bases between them. The CDR3 is 14 residues long. CDR1 is SGHVS, CDR2 FQNEAQ, per germline. CDR3 nucleotides: TGTGCCAGCAGCTTAGGGCCATCCATCTACGAGCAGTACTTC. Translated: CASSLGPSIYEQYF. The variable domain in full, completed from reference TRBV7-8 and TRBJ2-7, reads GAGVSQSPRYKVAKRGQDVALRCDPISGHVSLFWYQQALGQGPEFLTYFQNEAQLDKSGLPSDRFFAERPEGSVSTLKIQRTQQEDSAVYLCASSLGPSIYEQYFGPGTRLTVT.

The chain links TRBV12-1 to TRBJ2-1; no check of the table's D call, TRBD2, against the DNA was made. TRBV12-1 is a listed pseudogene. This CDR3 is built from 21 residues. This CDR3 is CASSFGGRAVLGLETWYEQFF. The DNA of the CDR3 is TGTGCCAGCAGCTTTGGGGGAAGAGCCGTTCTGGGACTAGAGACGTGGTATGAGCAGTTCTTC.

This clone was recorded a few times. The chain has TRBV5-1 and TRBJ2-1; perhaps TRBD1 as D (5 bases). CDR3 length equals 13 residues. V was shortened by 4 bases and J by 6 bases, with 11 bases between the two germline ends. Germline loops: CDR1 SGHRS, CDR2 YFSETQ. The DNA for the CDR3 is TGCGCCAGCAGCACCGGACATCTCAATGAGCAGTTCTTC. Protein product: CASSTGHLNEQFF.

Note on this clone: The same CDR3 is also encoded by other DNA sequences in this sample. V is TRBV6-1 and J is TRBJ2-5, with D hard to call. CDR1 is MNHNS, CDR2 SASEGT, per germline. This CDR3 is 12 amino acids long. Trimming took off 4 bases at V and 5 bases at J, with 8 bases between the two ends. CDR3 DNA sequence: TGTGCCAGCAGTGTTTTGGGGGAGACCCAGTACTTC. Its protein product is CASSVLGETQYF.